This T cell receptor (beta chain) was retrieved from a study of beta chain features in type 1 diabetes. Study conclusions and caveats: Patients with type 1 diabetes showed fewer VDJ junction insertions and more deletions. The cDNA sequencing approach could over-represent high-TCR-expressing cells.

The collection from each donor was one heparinised blood draw averaging approximately 110 mL. Sorted cells reached over 95% purity in every population. The germline CDR1 and CDR2 sequences are LNHNV and YYDKDF (reference sequence). This CDR3 has 19 amino acids. V shed 0 bases, J shed 3 bases, and the junction held 16 bases outside the gene matches. As to this clone: The target antigen is unknown.

The isolated RNA, all of it, was reverse transcribed, so expressed TCRB transcripts were what got sequenced. Data came from immunoSEQ multiplex PCR; TCRdb stores just in-frame clones and leaves some out. The data show 850,000 to 900,000 clones, 17% seen once. The sequence was collected from a woman under 30 in good health. Sequencing was carried out using naive CD4+ T cells from blood. The chain carries TRBV15 and TRBJ2-5; 7 positions match TRBD2. DNA for the CDR3: TGTGCCACCAGCAGAGATCAAGCTACTAGCGCCACGCGGAAAGAGACCCAGTACTTC. Translation: CATSRDQATSATRKETQYF.